The 6 T cell receptor beta chains below all came from one sample that was sequenced in a study of healthy donors' naive CD4 and CD8 T cells. A linear amplification protocol produced the TCR libraries from 400 to 550 ng of total RNA. TCRdb reprocessed the reads with MiXCR, giving one entry per CDR3 protein. The sample has around 180,000 distinct CDR3 sequences; about four fifths are singletons. Sequencing was done on a sample of naive CD4+ and CD8+ T cells sorted from blood, pooled from several donors. These TCRs come from a pool of human donors in good health; the sample pools cells from several healthy donors.

This clonotype was counted a few times. The V gene is TRBV24-1, the J gene TRBJ2-1; the D is unclear. CDR1 is KGHDR and CDR2 is SFDVKD in the germline V gene. Trimming removed 7 bases at V and 0 bases at J, with 21 bases between. CDR3 length equals 18 residues. CDR3 amino acids: CATRGQRLFWSSYNEQFF. Written as DNA, the CDR3 is TGTGCCACCAGGGGCCAACGGTTGTTTTGGAGCTCCTACAATGAGCAGTTCTTC.

This rearrangement joins TRBV29-1 to TRBJ2-3; D gene uncertain. The V end lost 8 bases, the J end lost 2 bases, and 8 bases lay between the germline ends. Looked up from germline, CDR1 is SQVTM and CDR2 is ANQGSEA. The CDR3 spans 11 residues. The CDR3 sequence: CSWKYTDTQYF. The CDR3 bases are TGCAGCTGGAAATACACAGATACGCAGTATTTT.

V usage is TRBV7-9 and J usage is TRBJ1-1, with TRBD1 identical over 8 bases. The CDR3 is 16 residues long. V shed 1 base, J shed 1 base, and the junction held 5 bases outside the gene matches. Germline loops: CDR1 SEHNR, CDR2 FQNEAQ (reference sequence). DNA of the CDR3: TGTGCCAGCAGCTTAGGAGGACAGGGCAAGAACACTGAAGCTTTCTTT. This gives the protein CASSLGGQGKNTEAFF.

V gene TRBV12-3 or TRBV12-4 combines with J gene TRBJ2-1, with 7 nucleotides matching TRBD2. The CDR3 totals 15 residues. The trim removed 6 bases at V and 0 bases at J, leaving 5 bases unmatched. CDR3 in amino acids: CASSLAEYSYNEQFF. The CDR3 DNA is TGTGCCAGCAGCCTAGCGGAATACTCCTACAATGAGCAGTTCTTC.

The chain has TRBV19 and TRBJ1-5, with a tentative D call TRBD1 (6 bases). Looked up from germline, CDR1 is LNHDA and CDR2 is SQIVND (reference sequence). V lost 4 bases, J lost 0 bases, and 10 bases lay in between. The CDR3 runs 15 residues. In DNA form, the CDR3 reads TGTGCCAGTAGTACGGACAGCAATAGCAATCAGCCCCAGCATTTT. Translating it yields CASSTDSNSNQPQHF.

The chain is built from TRBV19 and TRBJ2-1; possibly TRBD1 or TRBD2 for D (6 bases each). Trimming pared 4 bases from V and 7 bases from J, leaving 14 bases between. Germline CDR1 LNHDA, CDR2 SQIVND (reference sequence). The length of the CDR3 is 14 residues. The CDR3 sequence: CASSNGGTLNEQFF. The DNA of the CDR3 is TGTGCCAGTAGTAATGGCGGGACATTGAATGAGCAGTTCTTC. The full variable domain, in which reference TRBV19 and TRBJ2-1 provide the parts outside the CDR3, is DGGITQSPKYLFRKEGQNVTLSCEQNLNHDAMYWYRQDPGQGLRLIYYSQIVNDFQKGDIAEGYSVSREKKESFPLTVTSAQKNPTAFYLCASSNGGTLNEQFFGPGTRLTVL.